This TCR beta chain was captured in a study of CXCR3-negative and CXCR3-positive naive CD8 T cells. Whole-study findings and limits: More hydrophobic TRB CDR3s occurred in CXCR3-positive than in CXCR3-negative naive cells. TCR interaction strength was inferred from TRB CDR3 physicochemistry, as CD5 matched across naive subsets. Freshly isolated PBMCs were used in most assays, given partial CXCR3 loss after freezing.

The CDR3 is 13 amino acids. Germline assignment: CDR1 SQVTM and CDR2 ANQGSEA. With UMI labels, 5' RACE was used to prepare the TRB cDNA libraries. With the 5' RACE reads reprocessed, TCRdb shows one record per CDR3 protein and no DNA. Its listing shows approximately 130,000 distinct CDR3 sequences. About this clonotype: Antigen specificity is unknown.

The sequencing sample was made of naive CXCR3+ CD8+ T cells from blood. Subset in this sample: CD45RO-CCR7+CD27+CD95- naive CD8+ T cells expressing CXCR3 (TNR3+). The source is a human donor in good health. Some clones in this sample may be carry-over from other donors' samples. This chain connects TRBV29-1 to TRBJ2-7; TCRdb's D call, TRBD1, is unchecked because there is no DNA. This chain's CDR3 is CSVESGDTYEQYF.